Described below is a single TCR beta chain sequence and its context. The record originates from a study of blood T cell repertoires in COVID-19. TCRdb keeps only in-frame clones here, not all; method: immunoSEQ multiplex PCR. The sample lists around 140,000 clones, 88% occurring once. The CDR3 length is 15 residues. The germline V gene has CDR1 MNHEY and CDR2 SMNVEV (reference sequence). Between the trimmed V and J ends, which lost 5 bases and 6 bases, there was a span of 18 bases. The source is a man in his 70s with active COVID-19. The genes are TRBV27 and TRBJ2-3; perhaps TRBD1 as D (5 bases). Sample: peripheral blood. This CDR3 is CASSPRDRPGDTQYF. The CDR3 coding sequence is TGTGCCAGCAGTCCCCGAGACAGACCCGGGGATACGCAGTATTTT.